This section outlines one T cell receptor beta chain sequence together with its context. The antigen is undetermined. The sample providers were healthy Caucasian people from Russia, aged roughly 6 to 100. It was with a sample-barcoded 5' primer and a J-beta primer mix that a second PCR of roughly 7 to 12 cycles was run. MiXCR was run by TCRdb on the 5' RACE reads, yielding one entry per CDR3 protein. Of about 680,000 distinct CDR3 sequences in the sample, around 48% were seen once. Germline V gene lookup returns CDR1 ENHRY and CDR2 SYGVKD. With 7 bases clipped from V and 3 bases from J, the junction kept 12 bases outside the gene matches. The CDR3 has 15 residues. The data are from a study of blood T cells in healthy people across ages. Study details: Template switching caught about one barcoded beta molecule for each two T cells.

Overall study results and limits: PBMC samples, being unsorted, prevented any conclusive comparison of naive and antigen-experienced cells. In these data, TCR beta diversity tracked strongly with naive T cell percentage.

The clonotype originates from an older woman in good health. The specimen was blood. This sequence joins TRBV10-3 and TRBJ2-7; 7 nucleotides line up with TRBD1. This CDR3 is CAIKKNRGPDYEQYF. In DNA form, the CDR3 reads TGTGCCATCAAGAAGAACAGGGGTCCAGACTACGAGCAGTACTTC.